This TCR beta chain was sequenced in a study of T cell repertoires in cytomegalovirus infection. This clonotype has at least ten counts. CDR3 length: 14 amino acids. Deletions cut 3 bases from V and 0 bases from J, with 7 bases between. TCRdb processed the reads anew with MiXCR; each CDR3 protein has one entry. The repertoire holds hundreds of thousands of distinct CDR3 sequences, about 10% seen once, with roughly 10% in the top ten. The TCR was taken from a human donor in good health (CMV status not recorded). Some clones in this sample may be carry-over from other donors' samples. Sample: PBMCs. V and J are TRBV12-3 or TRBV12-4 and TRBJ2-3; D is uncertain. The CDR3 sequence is CASSFPASTDTQYF. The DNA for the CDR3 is TGTGCCAGCAGTTTCCCGGCTAGCACAGATACGCAGTATTTT.